This TCR beta chain derives from a study of Ad26.COV2.S vaccination and SARS-CoV-2 variants. This clone was recorded only once. Sequencing used immunoSEQ multiplex PCR; TCRdb keeps in-frame clones, though not all of them. The repertoire holds fewer than 800,000 clones, about 90% seen once, with over 1.3% in the top ten. Trimming shortened V by 3 bases and J by 0 bases, and 10 bases separated the two germline ends. Germline values: CDR1 MNHEY, CDR2 SMNVEV (reference sequence). The CDR3 totals 15 residues. Treatment given: roughly 19 received Ad26.COV2.S at low or high dose, single or two shots; several received placebo; per-sample allocation not given. Sampling happened 63 days after the first vaccine or placebo injection. An Ad26 vector carrying the Wuhan-strain SARS-CoV-2 spike served as the vaccine.

This rearrangement joins TRBV27 to TRBJ2-3; D gene uncertain. This specimen consisted of peripheral blood, obtained in a trial of Ad26.COV2.S vaccine versus placebo. The TCR originated in a person between 18 and 65 years old who received the Ad26.COV2.S COVID-19 vaccine or a placebo. The CDR3 nucleotides are TGTGCCAGCAGTTTTCGGGTGGCTAGCACAGATACGCAGTATTTT. Translation: CASSFRVASTDTQYF.